This TCR beta chain came from a study of PD-L1 blockade in urothelial cancer. Study context: Atezolizumab 1,200 mg was given intravenously every 3 weeks, starting 2014. Analysis of the blood was performed 3 weeks (second dose) and 6 weeks after treatment start. The number of prior chemotherapy regimens per patient was 0 to 3.

Regarding time point: pretreatment peripheral blood. Assay used: immunoSEQ multiplex PCR; TCRdb lists only in-frame clones, some missing. The repertoire holds approximately 51,000 clones, with about 86% as singletons. This CDR3 region has 19 residues. The sample here was PBMCs, taken around atezolizumab (anti-PD-L1) treatment. The chain couples TRBV21-1 to TRBJ2-1; the tabulated D call, TRBD1, remains unverified against the DNA. TRBV21-1 corresponds to a pseudogene. The clonotype originates from a man between 60 and 75 years old with urothelial cancer. The CDR3 is CASSKTVPRSRDKSDEQFF. The CDR3 DNA reads as TGTGCCAGCAGCAAAACTGTTCCTAGAAGTCGGGACAAGTCGGATGAGCAGTTCTTC.